This is a list of T cell receptor beta chains from one sample in a study of radiation and T cells in renal cell carcinoma. Assay: immunoSEQ multiplex PCR; the TCRdb copy retains only in-frame clones and omits some. The sample lists 22,000 or so clones, 47% seen once, with 16% in the top ten. The sample was tumor tissue, taken from a patient whose treatment included radiotherapy and nephrectomy. The receptors were gathered from a woman aged 45 to 65 with renal cell carcinoma. Both conserved end residues are part of each CDR3. Each record gives: CDR3 protein, CDR3 DNA, clone size, D gene, J gene, CDR3 length, V gene. The D gene is left open where the match is weak. The size entry is marked missing in some rows and otherwise reads once, few, many or a size class.

CDR3aa: CASSLTPQETQYF; CDR3nt: TGTGCCAGCAGCTTAACCCCTCAAGAGACCCAGTACTTC; abundance: many; d_gene: .; j_gene: TRBJ2-5; len: 13; v_gene: TRBV7-3
CDR3aa: CAAKGTASNQPQHF; CDR3nt: TGTGCCGCTAAGGGGACAGCTAGCAATCAGCCCCAGCATTTT; abundance: .; d_gene: TRBD1; j_gene: TRBJ1-5; len: 14; v_gene: TRBV10-3
CDR3aa: CASSSRTSGQETQYF; CDR3nt: TGTGCCAGCAGCTCCCGGACTAGCGGACAAGAGACCCAGTACTTC; abundance: .; d_gene: TRBD2; j_gene: TRBJ2-5; len: 15; v_gene: TRBV5-4
CDR3aa: CATSRVGGEQNTEAFF; CDR3nt: TGTGCCACCAGCAGAGTGGGGGGAGAACAGAACACTGAAGCTTTCTTT; abundance: .; d_gene: .; j_gene: TRBJ1-1; len: 16; v_gene: TRBV15
CDR3aa: CASSLELVNSPLHF; CDR3nt: TGCGCCAGCAGCTTGGAACTGGTTAATTCACCCCTCCACTTT; abundance: .; d_gene: .; j_gene: TRBJ1-6; len: 14; v_gene: TRBV5-1
CDR3aa: CSVETPGQGGPDTQYF; CDR3nt: TGCAGCGTTGAAACTCCTGGACAGGGGGGACCAGATACGCAGTATTTT; abundance: .; d_gene: TRBD1; j_gene: TRBJ2-3; len: 16; v_gene: TRBV29-1
CDR3aa: CASSLLTATNEKLFF; CDR3nt: TGTGCCAGCAGCCTCCTGACAGCAACTAATGAAAAACTGTTTTTT; abundance: .; d_gene: .; j_gene: TRBJ1-4; len: 15; v_gene: TRBV5-6
CDR3aa: CATSRRQGFNTEAFF; CDR3nt: TGTGCCACCAGCAGACGACAGGGTTTCAACACTGAAGCTTTCTTT; abundance: once; d_gene: TRBD1; j_gene: TRBJ1-1; len: 15; v_gene: TRBV15
CDR3aa: CASSSTAYNEQFF; CDR3nt: TGTGCCAGCAGCTCGACAGCTTACAATGAGCAGTTCTTC; abundance: .; d_gene: .; j_gene: TRBJ2-1; len: 13; v_gene: TRBV5-4
CDR3aa: CASSAQVWDTQYF; CDR3nt: TGTGCCAGCAGCGCCCAGGTCTGGGATACGCAGTATTTT; abundance: .; d_gene: .; j_gene: TRBJ2-3; len: 13; v_gene: TRBV7-8
CDR3aa: CASSQTLAGKAGELFF; CDR3nt: TGCGCCAGCAGCCAAACACTAGCGGGGAAGGCCGGGGAGCTGTTTTTT; abundance: many; d_gene: TRBD2; j_gene: TRBJ2-2; len: 16; v_gene: TRBV4-3
CDR3aa: CASSFSARGTTDTQYF; CDR3nt: TGTGCCAGCAGCTTTAGTGCGCGGGGGACAACAGATACGCAGTATTTT; abundance: .; d_gene: .; j_gene: TRBJ2-3; len: 16; v_gene: TRBV13
CDR3aa: CASSQVAIAYEQYF; CDR3nt: TGCGCCAGCAGCCAAGTTGCAATTGCCTACGAGCAGTACTTC; abundance: .; d_gene: .; j_gene: TRBJ2-7; len: 14; v_gene: TRBV4-1
CDR3aa: CASSPVKKGTEAFF; CDR3nt: TGCGCCAGCAGCCCAGTCAAGAAAGGCACTGAAGCTTTCTTT; abundance: .; d_gene: .; j_gene: TRBJ1-1; len: 14; v_gene: TRBV4-1
CDR3aa: CASSFQGGDTEAFF; CDR3nt: TGTGCCAGCAGCTTTCAAGGGGGCGACACTGAAGCTTTCTTT; abundance: few; d_gene: TRBD1; j_gene: TRBJ1-1; len: 14; v_gene: TRBV7-3
CDR3aa: CASSPGLAGGRNEQYF; CDR3nt: TGTGCCAGCAGCCCTGGACTAGCGGGGGGGCGAAACGAGCAGTACTTC; abundance: .; d_gene: TRBD2; j_gene: TRBJ2-7; len: 16; v_gene: TRBV9
CDR3aa: CASSRGVNTEAFF; CDR3nt: TGTGCCAGTAGTCGGGGGGTGAACACTGAAGCTTTCTTT; abundance: many; d_gene: .; j_gene: TRBJ1-1; len: 13; v_gene: TRBV19
CDR3aa: CASSGGGRNTEAFF; CDR3nt: TGTGCCAGCAGTGGGGGGGGGCGAAACACTGAAGCTTTCTTT; abundance: .; d_gene: .; j_gene: TRBJ1-1; len: 14; v_gene: TRBV6-1
CDR3aa: CASSHGSGGSSEAFF; CDR3nt: TGCGCCAGCAGCCACGGCTCAGGGGGGAGCTCTGAAGCTTTCTTT; abundance: .; d_gene: TRBD1; j_gene: TRBJ1-1; len: 15; v_gene: TRBV4-3
CDR3aa: CASSSSGGAREQFF; CDR3nt: TGCGCCAGCAGCTCCAGCGGGGGGGCGAGAGAGCAGTTCTTC; abundance: .; d_gene: TRBD2; j_gene: TRBJ2-1; len: 14; v_gene: TRBV5-1
CDR3aa: CASSPPVPGAGNEQFF; CDR3nt: TGTGCCAGCAGCCCCCCCGTTCCGGGGGCTGGGAATGAGCAGTTCTTC; abundance: few; d_gene: .; j_gene: TRBJ2-1; len: 16; v_gene: TRBV7-9
CDR3aa: CASSWSSTDTQYF; CDR3nt: TGCGCCAGCAGTTGGTCTAGCACAGATACGCAGTATTTT; abundance: many; d_gene: .; j_gene: TRBJ2-3; len: 13; v_gene: TRBV4-1
CDR3aa: CASWGQGDDEKLFF; CDR3nt: TGTGCCAGCTGGGGACAGGGCGACGATGAAAAACTGTTTTTT; abundance: many; d_gene: TRBD1; j_gene: TRBJ1-4; len: 14; v_gene: TRBV11-2
CDR3aa: CSVANLNQPQHF; CDR3nt: TGCAGCGTTGCGAATTTGAATCAGCCCCAGCATTTT; abundance: medium-sized; d_gene: .; j_gene: TRBJ1-5; len: 12; v_gene: TRBV29-1
CDR3aa: CAAGERAGELFF; CDR3nt: TGTGCCGCTGGGGAAAGGGCCGGGGAGCTGTTTTTT; abundance: many; d_gene: .; j_gene: TRBJ2-2; len: 12; v_gene: TRBV6-6
CDR3aa: CASSLDRGDNSPLHF; CDR3nt: TGTGCCAGCAGCTTAGACCGAGGGGATAATTCACCCCTCCACTTT; abundance: .; d_gene: .; j_gene: TRBJ1-6; len: 15; v_gene: TRBV7-6
CDR3aa: CASSRDRGDTQYF; CDR3nt: TGTGCCAGCAGCCGGGACAGGGGAGATACGCAGTATTTT; abundance: .; d_gene: TRBD1; j_gene: TRBJ2-3; len: 13; v_gene: TRBV5-5
CDR3aa: CASSQTSRWYQGRNSPLHF; CDR3nt: TGTGCCAGCAGCCAAACATCTCGGTGGTATCAGGGGAGAAATTCACCCCTCCACTTT; abundance: .; d_gene: .; j_gene: TRBJ1-6; len: 19; v_gene: TRBV4-2
CDR3aa: CASGDRNQPQHF; CDR3nt: TGTGCTAGTGGCGACAGGAATCAGCCCCAGCATTTT; abundance: few; d_gene: .; j_gene: TRBJ1-5; len: 12; v_gene: TRBV12-5
CDR3aa: CASSVEVLAVTDTQYF; CDR3nt: TGTGCCAGCAGCGTAGAGGTACTAGCCGTCACAGATACGCAGTATTTT; abundance: once; d_gene: .; j_gene: TRBJ2-3; len: 16; v_gene: TRBV9
CDR3aa: CASTAFYNEQFF; CDR3nt: TGTGCCAGCACAGCATTTTACAATGAGCAGTTCTTC; abundance: few; d_gene: .; j_gene: TRBJ2-1; len: 12; v_gene: TRBV6-6
CDR3aa: CASSGDSYGYTF; CDR3nt: TGTGCCAGTAGTGGGGACAGCTATGGCTACACCTTC; abundance: .; d_gene: TRBD1; j_gene: TRBJ1-2; len: 12; v_gene: TRBV19
CDR3aa: CASPDGAGELFF; CDR3nt: TGTGCCAGTCCTGACGGGGCCGGGGAGCTGTTTTTT; abundance: many; d_gene: .; j_gene: TRBJ2-2; len: 12; v_gene: TRBV19
CDR3aa: CASSQVWTSGNTIYF; CDR3nt: TGCGCCAGCAGCCAAGTTTGGACCTCTGGAAACACCATATATTTT; abundance: .; d_gene: .; j_gene: TRBJ1-3; len: 15; v_gene: TRBV4-1
CDR3aa: CASRHSETGLNTEAFF; CDR3nt: TGTGCCAGCAGACACTCAGAGACAGGACTGAACACTGAAGCTTTCTTT; abundance: .; d_gene: .; j_gene: TRBJ1-1; len: 16; v_gene: TRBV5-8
CDR3aa: CASSFQGGTEAFF; CDR3nt: TGTGCCAGCAGCTTCCAGGGAGGGACTGAAGCTTTCTTT; abundance: .; d_gene: .; j_gene: TRBJ1-1; len: 13; v_gene: TRBV7-3
CDR3aa: CASSSGGVSTGEKLFF; CDR3nt: TGCGCCAGCAGCTCAGGGGGCGTATCGACTGGTGAAAAACTGTTTTTT; abundance: .; d_gene: TRBD1; j_gene: TRBJ1-4; len: 16; v_gene: TRBV5-1
CDR3aa: CSVESGSYGYTF; CDR3nt: TGCAGCGTTGAATCCGGGAGCTATGGCTACACCTTC; abundance: .; d_gene: .; j_gene: TRBJ1-2; len: 12; v_gene: TRBV29-1
CDR3aa: CASTGGTGNTIYF; CDR3nt: TGTGCCAGCACAGGGGGCACTGGAAACACCATATATTTT; abundance: once; d_gene: TRBD1; j_gene: TRBJ1-3; len: 13; v_gene: TRBV2
CDR3aa: CASSPGTGVYEQYF; CDR3nt: TGTGCCAGCAGTCCCGGGACAGGGGTATACGAGCAGTACTTC; abundance: .; d_gene: TRBD1; j_gene: TRBJ2-7; len: 14; v_gene: TRBV6-5
CDR3aa: CASSLSQGRLRYEQYF; CDR3nt: TGTGCCAGCAGTTTATCCCAAGGCAGATTACGTTACGAGCAGTACTTC; abundance: .; d_gene: .; j_gene: TRBJ2-7; len: 16; v_gene: TRBV28
CDR3aa: CASSLARWGFKQPQHF; CDR3nt: TGTGCCAGCAGTTTAGCCAGGTGGGGGTTTAAGCAGCCCCAGCATTTT; abundance: .; d_gene: .; j_gene: TRBJ1-5; len: 16; v_gene: TRBV6-5
CDR3aa: CASSLRGDSYYEQYF; CDR3nt: TGTGCCAGCAGCTTGAGAGGGGACAGCTACTACGAGCAGTACTTC; abundance: .; d_gene: TRBD1; j_gene: TRBJ2-7; len: 15; v_gene: TRBV11-2
CDR3aa: CASLKTVTYEQYF; CDR3nt: TGTGCCAGCCTAAAAACGGTTACCTACGAGCAGTACTTC; abundance: .; d_gene: .; j_gene: TRBJ2-7; len: 13; v_gene: TRBV5-8
CDR3aa: CASSGRERGEQYF; CDR3nt: TGTGCCAGCAGTGGGCGGGAACGGGGCGAGCAGTACTTC; abundance: .; d_gene: .; j_gene: TRBJ2-7; len: 13; v_gene: TRBV6-4
CDR3aa: CASSSYGDTLVKTQYF; CDR3nt: TGTGCCAGCAGCTCCTACGGGGACACCCTGGTGAAGACCCAGTACTTC; abundance: few; d_gene: .; j_gene: TRBJ2-5; len: 16; v_gene: TRBV7-8
CDR3aa: CASSLVGDSHRGVEQFF; CDR3nt: TGTGCCAGCAGCTTAGTCGGGGACAGTCACAGGGGTGTCGAGCAGTTCTTC; abundance: few; d_gene: TRBD1; j_gene: TRBJ2-1; len: 17; v_gene: TRBV11-3
CDR3aa: CASSGNRGRNTGELFF; CDR3nt: TGTGCCAGCAGCGGGAACAGGGGGAGGAACACCGGGGAGCTGTTTTTT; abundance: .; d_gene: TRBD1; j_gene: TRBJ2-2; len: 16; v_gene: TRBV9
CDR3aa: CASSTGTGGFSEQFF; CDR3nt: TGTGCCAGTAGTACCGGGACAGGGGGCTTCAGTGAGCAGTTCTTC; abundance: .; d_gene: TRBD1; j_gene: TRBJ2-1; len: 15; v_gene: TRBV19
CDR3aa: CASSWQGMDTQYF; CDR3nt: TGTGCCAGCAGCTGGCAGGGGATGGATACGCAGTATTTT; abundance: .; d_gene: .; j_gene: TRBJ2-3; len: 13; v_gene: TRBV7-3
CDR3aa: CAWKGNTEAFF; CDR3nt: TGTGCCTGGAAAGGGAACACTGAAGCTTTCTTT; abundance: .; d_gene: .; j_gene: TRBJ1-1; len: 11; v_gene: TRBV30
CDR3aa: CASSSPDRGRFGYTF; CDR3nt: TGTGCCAGCAGTTCACCGGACAGGGGGCGCTTTGGCTACACCTTC; abundance: .; d_gene: TRBD1; j_gene: TRBJ1-2; len: 15; v_gene: TRBV7-2
CDR3aa: CASSLGAPRGYTF; CDR3nt: TGTGCCAGCAGCTTGGGGGCGCCGAGGGGCTACACCTTC; abundance: few; d_gene: .; j_gene: TRBJ1-2; len: 13; v_gene: TRBV5-4